Here is one T cell receptor (beta chain) with its context. The data were obtained in a study of OX40 agonist ivuxolimab in advanced cancers. Study details: At doses from 0.01 to 10 mg/kg, patients were given intravenous ivuxolimab every 2 weeks.

Repertoires were generated with immunoSEQ multiplex PCR, while TCRdb's copy carries only in-frame clones and drops some. This sample has about 34,000 clones, with 83% found just once. This specimen consisted of CD4+ or CD8+ T cells sorted from blood, obtained in a trial of the OX40 agonist ivuxolimab. This TCR was recovered from an adult with an advanced solid tumor such as melanoma, head and neck, liver or kidney cancer.

Here the CDR3 reads CAWSASGTSNLPDTQYF. The DNA for the CDR3 is TGTGCCTGGAGTGCGAGTGGGACTAGTAACTTGCCAGATACGCAGTATTTT. The rearrangement links TRBV30 to TRBJ2-3, with 8 bases fitting TRBD2. CDR3 size: 17 residues. Per the germline V gene, CDR1 is GTSNPN and CDR2 is SVGIG (reference sequence). The V and J ends lost 1 base and 4 bases, in that order; junction bases with no gene match: 13. Filled out from reference TRBV30 and TRBJ2-3, the complete variable domain reads SQTIHQWPATLVQPVGSPLSLECTVEGTSNPNLYWYRQAAGRGLQLLFYSVGIGQISSEVPQNLSASRPQDRQFILSSKKLLLSDSGFYLCAWSASGTSNLPDTQYFGPGTRLTVL.